The entry that follows covers one T cell receptor (beta chain) sequence. This clone was detected once. Its antigen has not been determined. One base away there is no much larger clone; base qualities are not given. Healthy HIV-negative adults with no recently reported acute infections or vaccinations were included as donors. Every donor was a Caucasian adult residing in Nashville, Tennessee, USA. CD4+ T cells were enriched by magnetic negative selection, after which naive cells were positively selected on CD45RA and the negative fraction was taken as the memory subset. Blood was obtained by leukapheresis, after which PBMCs were separated by Ficoll-Histopaque density gradient centrifugation and cryopreserved in liquid nitrogen vapor phase. Analytical flow cytometry was used to check the purity and quantity of each magnetically sorted T cell population. Genomic DNA was isolated from every sorted fraction and measured by UV absorbance on a Nanodrop 2000c.

Using the deep immunoSEQ assay, multiplex PCR amplified TCR CDR3 regions from genomic DNA. For each cell subset, the extracted genomic DNA was distributed evenly across all wells of several immunoSEQ 96-well plates, and each plate served as one replicate. For sorted subsets, 150 to 250 ng of genomic DNA, equivalent to roughly 33,000 T cell genomes, went into each replicate PCR. The purified libraries were quantified using a Qubit 3.0 fluorometer, sized with a Bioanalyzer 2100, and then quantified again using the KAPA Library Quantification kit. Each immunoSEQ 96-well plate was sequenced on its own single-read 150-cycle Illumina NextSeq 550 flow cell. Per the source publication's procedure: Because the immunoSEQ output held only junctional sequences and lacked quality scores, the filtering could not match the filtering applied to full-length reads. Sequences were annotated with PyIR, a Python wrapper for IgBLAST v1.9, using IMGT germline references to assign V/J genes and CDR3. Reads with weak V/J assignments (E-value above 1e-6), missing CDR3, stop codons, out-of-frame junctions, or ambiguous translated residues were removed. A V3J clonotype was defined by an identical inferred V gene, J gene, and CDR3 amino acid sequence. The percentage overlap between two repertoires was calculated by dividing the number of shared unique clonotypes by the size of the smaller repertoire. Three approaches were used to assess repertoire richness: RTK rarefaction, the Chao1 estimator, and Recon v2.1 estimates of unobserved clonotypes. OLGA was used to compute generation probabilities for all TCRbeta clonotypes that the gDNA method yielded from several donors. TCRdb obtained this table from immuneACCESS and retained in-frame rearrangements with V and J assigned. These tables miss some clones; where compared with another copy, unresolved V genes account for less than half of the shortfall, and the remainder is unexplained. For V, J and clone size, that table is used; D and trimming come from the DNA. The sample contains some 500,000 clones, about 96% of them found a single time. 0.055% to 0.075% of the sample lies in the top ten.

The source of the sample is a study of shared clonotypes between healthy human individuals (dated by TCRdb to 2019 to 2021). About the full investigation: Two women and a few men aged 18 to 49 years were included in the cohort. For each donor, CD4 naive and CD4 memory were each given three plates, CD8 naive was given two plates, and CD8 memory was given one plate. The study deeply sequenced blood TCR repertoires of five healthy adults to estimate repertoire size and the extent of clonotype sharing between individuals. To increase sequencing depth and limit assay-specific biases, different laboratories used diverse techniques to prepare libraries and sequence TCR repertoires. Leukapheresis yielded between about 0.8 and 9.5 billion PBMCs per donor.

Relative to germline, V is missing 6 bases and J is missing 0 bases, with 11 bases of the junction outside any gene match. CDR1 MDHEN and CDR2 SYDVKM were looked up in the germline V gene. Taken from cysteine to phenylalanine, the CDR3 has 19 residues. Only CDR3 DNA is held: 57 bases, read in frame from base 1. The investigation overall reported the following: Higher generation probabilities were observed for clonotypes shared by all four sorted-subset donors than for non-shared clonotypes. Naive subsets generally had larger estimated clonotype richness than memory subsets. Sampling was limited to blood, and TCR repertoires in tissue likely differ from TCR repertoires in blood. Incomplete sequencing was indicated by rarefaction of sorted-subset datasets, despite the large sequencing depth. Because the study included a small number of donors, the genetic and exposure-history diversity represented was limited. When a few donors were compared, the shared fraction of clonotypes was 5% to 6.5% for naive CD4, 3.5% to 4% for naive CD8, 2% to 2.5% for memory CD4, and approximately 0.4% for memory CD8. Based on pairwise subsampling, the degree of clonotype sharing among donors was expected to be affected by sequencing depth.

The clonotype comes from a woman younger than 45 in good health. What was sequenced was naive CD4+ T cells sorted from blood. The cell subset or site label on this specimen signifies: CD45RA+ positively selected. The chain joins TRBV28 to TRBJ2-7, with TRBD2 matching 16 junction bases. The DNA sequence follows: TGTGCCAGCAGCCCGTTATTGGGACTAGCGGGAGGGAGCTCCTACGAGCAGTACTTC. It specifies CASSPLLGLAGGSSYEQYF. Outside the CDR3, residues come from the reference TRBV28 and TRBJ2-7 proteins, so the full variable domain is: DVKVTQSSRYLVKRTGEKVFLECVQDMDHENMFWYRQDPGLGLRLIYFSYDVKMKEKGDIPEGYSVSREKKERFSLILESASTNQTSMYLCASSPLLGLAGGSSYEQYFGPGTRLTVT.